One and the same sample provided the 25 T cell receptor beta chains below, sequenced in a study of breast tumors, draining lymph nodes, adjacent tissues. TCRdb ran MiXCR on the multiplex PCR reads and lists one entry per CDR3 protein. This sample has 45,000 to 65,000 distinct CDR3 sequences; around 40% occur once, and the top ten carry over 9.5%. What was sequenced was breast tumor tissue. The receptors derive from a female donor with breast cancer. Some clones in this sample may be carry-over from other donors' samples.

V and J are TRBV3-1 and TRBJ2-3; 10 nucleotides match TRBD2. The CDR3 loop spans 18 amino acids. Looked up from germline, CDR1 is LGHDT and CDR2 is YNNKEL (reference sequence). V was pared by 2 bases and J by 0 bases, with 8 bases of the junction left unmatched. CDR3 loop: CASSQPRTSGLSTDTQYF. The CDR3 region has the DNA TGTGCCAGCAGCCAACCTAGGACTAGCGGACTTAGCACAGATACGCAGTATTTT.

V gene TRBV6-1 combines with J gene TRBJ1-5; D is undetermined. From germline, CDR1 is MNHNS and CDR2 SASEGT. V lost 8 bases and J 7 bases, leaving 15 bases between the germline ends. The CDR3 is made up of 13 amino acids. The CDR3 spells CASEQTFNQPQHF. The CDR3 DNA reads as TGTGCCAGCGAGCAAACCTTCAACCAGCCCCAGCATTTT.

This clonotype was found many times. DNA for the CDR3: TGTGCCAGCAGTTTAGGGGGGAGAGCTAGCACAGATACGCAGTATTTT. This encodes CASSLGGRASTDTQYF. The genes are TRBV12-3 or TRBV12-4 and TRBJ2-3; TRBD1 or TRBD2 may be the D gene (5 bases each). There are 16 residues in the CDR3. The V gene lost 1 base and the J gene lost 0 bases, with 11 bases spanning the gap.

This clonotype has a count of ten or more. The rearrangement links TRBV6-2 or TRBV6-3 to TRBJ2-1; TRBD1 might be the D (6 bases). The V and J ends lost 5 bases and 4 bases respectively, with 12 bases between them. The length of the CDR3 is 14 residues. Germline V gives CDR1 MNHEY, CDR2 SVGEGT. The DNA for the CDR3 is TGTGCCAGCAGTCCCCGAGACAGGTACAATGAGCAGTTCTTC. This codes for CASSPRDRYNEQFF.

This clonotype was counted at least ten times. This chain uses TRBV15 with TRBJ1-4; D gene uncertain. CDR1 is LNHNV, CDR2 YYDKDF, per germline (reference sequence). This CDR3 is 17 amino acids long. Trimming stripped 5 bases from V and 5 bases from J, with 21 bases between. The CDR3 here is CATSGARTEFKNEKLFF. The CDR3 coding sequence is TGTGCCACCAGCGGAGCTCGGACCGAGTTTAAAAATGAAAAACTGTTTTTT.

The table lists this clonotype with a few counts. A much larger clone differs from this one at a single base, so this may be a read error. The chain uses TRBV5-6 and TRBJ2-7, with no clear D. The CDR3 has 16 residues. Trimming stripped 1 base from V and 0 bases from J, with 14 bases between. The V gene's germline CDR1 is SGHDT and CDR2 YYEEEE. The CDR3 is CASSLLPTGFSYEQYF. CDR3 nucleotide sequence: TGTGCCAGCAGCTTGTTGCCTACCGGGTTCTCCTACGAGCAGTACTTC.

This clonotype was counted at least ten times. CDR3 DNA: TGCAGCTGCCGTGCGGGTCCCGGCAATCAGCCCCAGCATTTT. Protein sequence: CSCRAGPGNQPQHF. The V gene is TRBV29-1, the J gene TRBJ1-5; D is ambiguous. V gave up 8 bases and J gave up 2 bases, with 16 bases separating them. The V gene's germline CDR1 is SQVTM and CDR2 ANQGSEA. The length of the CDR3 is 14 residues.

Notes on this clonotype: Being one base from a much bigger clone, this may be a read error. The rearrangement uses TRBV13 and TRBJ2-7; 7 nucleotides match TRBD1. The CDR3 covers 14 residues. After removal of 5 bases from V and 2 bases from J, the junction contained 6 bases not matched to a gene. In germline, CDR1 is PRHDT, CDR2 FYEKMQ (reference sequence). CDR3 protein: CASSQHRGAYEQYF. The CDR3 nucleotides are TGTGCCAGCAGCCAGCACAGGGGAGCCTACGAGCAGTACTTC.

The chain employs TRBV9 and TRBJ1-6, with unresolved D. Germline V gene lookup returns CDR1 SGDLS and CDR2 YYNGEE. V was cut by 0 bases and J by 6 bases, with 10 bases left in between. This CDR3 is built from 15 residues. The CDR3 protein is CASSVAVGSNSPLHF. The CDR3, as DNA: TGTGCCAGCAGCGTAGCGGTTGGGAGTAATTCACCCCTCCACTTT.

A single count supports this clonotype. The CDR3: CASSLGGRSNQPQHF. As DNA, the CDR3 is TGTGCCAGCAGCTTAGGTGGCAGATCGAATCAGCCCCAGCATTTT. The chain couples TRBV7-2 to TRBJ1-5; D remains unclear. Per germline, CDR1 SGHTA and CDR2 FQGNSA. Trimming left V 1 base short and J 4 bases short, with 11 bases between. CDR3 length: 15 amino acids.

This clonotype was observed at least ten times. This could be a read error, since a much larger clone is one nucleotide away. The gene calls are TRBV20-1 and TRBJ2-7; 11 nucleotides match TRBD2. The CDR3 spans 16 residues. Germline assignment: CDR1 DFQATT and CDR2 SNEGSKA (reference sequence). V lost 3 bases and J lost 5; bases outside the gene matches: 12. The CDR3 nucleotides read TGCAGTGCTAGGGACCTACTAGCGGGAGCGCCTGACGAGCAGTACTTC. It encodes CSARDLLAGAPDEQYF.

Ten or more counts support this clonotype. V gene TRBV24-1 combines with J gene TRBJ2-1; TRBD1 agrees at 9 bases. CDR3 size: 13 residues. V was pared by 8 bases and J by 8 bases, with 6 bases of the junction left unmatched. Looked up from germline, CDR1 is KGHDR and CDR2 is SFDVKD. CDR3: CATTMGQGDEQFF. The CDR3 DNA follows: TGTGCCACCACAATGGGACAGGGCGATGAGCAGTTCTTC.

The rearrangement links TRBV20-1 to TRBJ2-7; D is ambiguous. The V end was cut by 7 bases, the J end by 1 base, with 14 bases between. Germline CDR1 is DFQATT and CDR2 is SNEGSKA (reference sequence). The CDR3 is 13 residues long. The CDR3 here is CSVTSETSYEQYF. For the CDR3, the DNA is TGCAGTGTAACCTCCGAAACGTCCTACGAGCAGTACTTC.

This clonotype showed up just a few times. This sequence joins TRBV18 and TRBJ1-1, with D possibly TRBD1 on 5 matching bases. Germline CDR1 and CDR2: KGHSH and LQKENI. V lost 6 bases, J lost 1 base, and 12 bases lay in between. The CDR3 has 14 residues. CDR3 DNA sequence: TGTGCCAGCTCCCGGGGGGAGGGGAACACTGAAGCTTTCTTT. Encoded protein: CASSRGEGNTEAFF.

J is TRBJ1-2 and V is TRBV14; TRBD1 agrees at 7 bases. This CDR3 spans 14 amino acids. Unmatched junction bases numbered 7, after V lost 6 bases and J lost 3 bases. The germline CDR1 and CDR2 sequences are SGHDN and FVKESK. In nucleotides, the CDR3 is TGTGCCAGCAGTCCGACAGGGACCTACTATGGCTACACCTTC. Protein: CASSPTGTYYGYTF.

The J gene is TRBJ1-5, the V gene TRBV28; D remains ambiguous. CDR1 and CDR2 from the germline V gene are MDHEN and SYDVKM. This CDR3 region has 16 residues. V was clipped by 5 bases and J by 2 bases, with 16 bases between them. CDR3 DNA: TGTGCCAGCAGTAAAGATCTCGGTAATGGCAATCAGCCCCAGCATTTT. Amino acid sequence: CASSKDLGNGNQPQHF.

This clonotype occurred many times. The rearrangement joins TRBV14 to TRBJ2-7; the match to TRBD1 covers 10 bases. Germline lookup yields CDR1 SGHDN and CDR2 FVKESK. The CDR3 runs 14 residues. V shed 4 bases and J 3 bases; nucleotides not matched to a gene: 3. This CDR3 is CASSRTGGIYEQYF. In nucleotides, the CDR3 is TGTGCCAGCAGCCGGACAGGGGGAATCTACGAGCAGTACTTC.

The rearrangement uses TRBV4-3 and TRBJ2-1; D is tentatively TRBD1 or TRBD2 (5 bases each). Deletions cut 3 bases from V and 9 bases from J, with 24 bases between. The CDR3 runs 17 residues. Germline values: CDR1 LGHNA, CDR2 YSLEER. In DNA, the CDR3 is TGCGCCAGCAGCCAGCACTCCGGGACGTATATCCGAGGTGAGCAGTTCTTC. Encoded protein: CASSQHSGTYIRGEQFF.

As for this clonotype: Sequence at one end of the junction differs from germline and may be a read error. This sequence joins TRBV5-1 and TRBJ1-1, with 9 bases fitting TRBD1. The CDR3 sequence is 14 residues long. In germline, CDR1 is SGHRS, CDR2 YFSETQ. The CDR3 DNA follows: TGCACCAGCACCGCTACAGGGGGCTACACTGAAGCTTTCTTT. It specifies CTSTATGGYTEAFF.

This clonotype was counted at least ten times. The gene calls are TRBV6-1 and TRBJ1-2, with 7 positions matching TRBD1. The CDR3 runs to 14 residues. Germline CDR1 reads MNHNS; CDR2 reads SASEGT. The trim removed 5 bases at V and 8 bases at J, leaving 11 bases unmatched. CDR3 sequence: CASSRRQGARGYTF. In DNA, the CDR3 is TGTGCCAGCAGTCGACGACAGGGTGCGCGAGGCTACACCTTC.

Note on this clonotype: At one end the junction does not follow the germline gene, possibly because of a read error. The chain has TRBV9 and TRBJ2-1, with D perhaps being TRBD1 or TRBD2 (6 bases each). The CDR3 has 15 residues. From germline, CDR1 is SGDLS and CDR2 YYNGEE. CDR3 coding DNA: TGTGCCAGCTCACCACCGAGGGGGGAAGGCAATGAGCCGTTCTTT. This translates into CASSPPRGEGNEPFF.

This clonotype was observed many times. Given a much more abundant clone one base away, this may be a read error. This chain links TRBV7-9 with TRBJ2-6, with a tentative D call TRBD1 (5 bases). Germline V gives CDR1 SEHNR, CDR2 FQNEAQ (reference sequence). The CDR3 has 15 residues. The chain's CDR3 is CASSLKGAGANVLPF. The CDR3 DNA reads TGTGCCAGCAGCTTAAAAGGGGCTGGGGCCAACGTCCTGCCTTTC.

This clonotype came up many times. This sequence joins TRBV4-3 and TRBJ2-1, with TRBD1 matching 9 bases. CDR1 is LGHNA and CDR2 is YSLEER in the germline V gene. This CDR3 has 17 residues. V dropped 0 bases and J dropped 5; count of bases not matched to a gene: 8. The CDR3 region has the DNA TGCGCCAGCAGCCAAGACGGTACAGGGGGCTATAACAATGAGCAGTTCTTC. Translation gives CASSQDGTGGYNNEQFF.

CDR3 residues: CASSSSGNSPLHF. The CDR3 DNA sequence: TGTGCCAGCAGCTCATCGGGGAATTCACCCCTCCACTTT. The chain links TRBV7-3 to TRBJ1-6; D not certain. V gave up 4 bases and J gave up 7 bases, with 8 bases separating them. This CDR3 comprises 13 residues. Germline V gene lookup returns CDR1 SGHTA and CDR2 FQGTGA.

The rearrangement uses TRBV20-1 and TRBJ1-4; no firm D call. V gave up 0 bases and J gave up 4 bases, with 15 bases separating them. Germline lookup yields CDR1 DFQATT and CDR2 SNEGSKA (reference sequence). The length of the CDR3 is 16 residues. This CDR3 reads CSARDPSGSINEKLFF. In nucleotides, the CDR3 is TGCAGTGCTAGAGATCCTAGCGGGAGCATTAATGAAAAACTGTTTTTT.